The sequence of this T cell receptor (beta chain) was determined in a study of T cells in Graves' hyperthyroidism and ophthalmopathy (dated by TCRdb to about 2019). With regard to the full study: Peripheral blood was collected at initial diagnosis, before any treatment. A discovery cohort of about a hundred patients, approximately 45 with Graves' ophthalmopathy and about 60 with stable Graves' hyperthyroidism, was used to find distinguishing TCR V-J signatures. Whether ophthalmopathy could be predicted prospectively was tested in an independent validation cohort made up of roughly 19 hyperthyroidism patients plus 17 patients who later progressed to ophthalmopathy. For training and testing, the 100 or so patients in the discovery cohort were randomly divided in a 7:3 ratio. Thyroid tissue and blood T-cell repertoires from six Graves' hyperthyroidism patients were also compared in the study. Following sampling, methimazole starting at 30 mg daily was given to hyperthyroidism patients, and high-dose intravenous methylprednisolone was given to ophthalmopathy patients. The paper describes TCR Vbeta CDR3 sequencing of 130 to 150 peripheral blood samples, made up of about 41 ophthalmopathy patients, 70 to 75 hyperthyroidism patients and 17 progressor patients.

General study outcomes and caveats: No statistical method was used to fix the sample size in advance, and group allocation was not hidden from the investigators. During validation, the model predicted progression to ophthalmopathy a median of around 7 months ahead of onset, with 60% to 71% sensitivity and almost 75% specificity. A model built on a 13 V-J signature distinguished ophthalmopathy from stable hyperthyroidism, reaching about 89% sensitivity and approximately 81% specificity in cross-validation and 80%/75% in testing. Most expanded thyroid clonotypes (frequency above 0.001) were also detected in blood, a finding suggesting that blood repertoires may reflect thyroid immune responses.

Stable Graves' hyperthyroidism was defined as no progression to ophthalmopathy during 18 months of follow-up. Hyperthyroidism patients were newly diagnosed, with disease duration under 2 months, and aged 18 to 65 years. Patients with uncontrolled infections, other autoimmune diseases, pregnancy or lactation were excluded. Clinical symptoms, serum thyroxine and TRAb, thyroid ultrasound, and orbital computed tomography formed the basis for the diagnoses. PBMCs were isolated from around 10 ml of fresh peripheral blood by Ficoll-Paque density gradient centrifugation. Total RNA was extracted with Trizol reagent, and quality was checked on an Agilent 2100 Bioanalyzer. The TCR beta CDR3 regions were amplified from RNA transcripts. The TCR CDR3 was subjected to a first round of RT-PCR using the HTBI primer set and the Qiagen OneStep RT-PCR kit. The libraries were constructed in a second round of multiplex PCR and then size-selected and purified. The libraries were sequenced on an Illumina HiSeq2000 using paired-end 100 bp reads. The paper's processing steps were these. SOAPnuke was used to process the raw data, throwing out any read that contained adapters or uncalled bases, had a mean Phred below 15, or lacked an exact constant-primer or identifier match. COPE v1.2.5 was used to merge the high-quality paired reads, and each unique nucleotide sequence was defined as a clonotype. MiTCR v1.1 was used to align the clonotypes against IMGT TRBV, TRBD and TRBJ reference segments. The analysis included only V-J combinations with a frequency above 0.0001, which together covered about 99% of the repertoires. The TCS score was defined as the ratio of F50 (clonal expansion) to E x V (chaos), calculated using BLOSUM62-based TCRdist between CDR3 peptides within each V-J. Welch's t-statistics and random forest reduced just over 500 V-J features to 10 to 15, which were used in a naive Bayes classifier (R e1071). TCRdb cleaned the public reads at Q25 with fastp, built clones with MiXCR and kept in-frame beta chains. CDR3 protein duplicates are merged, each entry listing the most common genes and DNA. TCRdb's processing, not the study's, gives the V and J calls here. The sample contains some 760,000 distinct CDR3 sequences, less than 15% of them found a single time. The ten most abundant clones make up roughly 10% of the sample.

Concerning this clonotype itself: The antigen this receptor binds is unknown. Base qualities are missing; no much larger clone stands one base away.

The sequenced sample was blood. This sequence originates from a woman aged 18-30 years with Graves' hyperthyroidism.

The sequenced DNA is TGTGCCAGCAGCCCCCACCGGGGAGGCCAGGGGGCGTGGGGTCAGCCCCAGCATTTT. It is translated as CASSPHRGGQGAWGQPQHF. This receptor chain uses TRBV3-1 and TRBJ1-5, with 8 bases matching TRBD1. The CDR3 holds 19 amino acids from the cysteine to the phenylalanine. Just the 57-base CDR3 DNA is kept, in frame starting at base 1. At the junction V is shortened by 4 bases and J by 6 bases; bases outside the gene matches: 20. From a lookup of the germline V gene (reference sequence), CDR1 and CDR2 are LGHDT and YNNKEL.